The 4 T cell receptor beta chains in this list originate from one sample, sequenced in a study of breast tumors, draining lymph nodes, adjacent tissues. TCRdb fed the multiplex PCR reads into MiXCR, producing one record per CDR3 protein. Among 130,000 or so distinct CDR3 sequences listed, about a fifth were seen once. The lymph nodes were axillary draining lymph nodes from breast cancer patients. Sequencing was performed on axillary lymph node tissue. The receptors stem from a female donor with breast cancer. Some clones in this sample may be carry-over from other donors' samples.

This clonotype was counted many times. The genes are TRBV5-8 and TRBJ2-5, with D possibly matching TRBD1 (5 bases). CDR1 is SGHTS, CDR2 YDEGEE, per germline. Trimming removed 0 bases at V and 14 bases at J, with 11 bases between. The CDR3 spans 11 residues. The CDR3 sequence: CASSLEGPSYF. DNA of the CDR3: TGTGCCAGCAGCTTGGAGGGGCCCTCATACTTC.

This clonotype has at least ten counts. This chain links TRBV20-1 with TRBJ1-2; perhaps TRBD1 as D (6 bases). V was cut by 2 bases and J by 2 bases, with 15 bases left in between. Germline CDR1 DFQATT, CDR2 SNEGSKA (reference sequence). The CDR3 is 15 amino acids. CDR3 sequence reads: CSARKISGHNYGYTF. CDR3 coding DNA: TGCAGTGCTAGAAAAATCTCGGGACACAACTATGGCTACACCTTC.

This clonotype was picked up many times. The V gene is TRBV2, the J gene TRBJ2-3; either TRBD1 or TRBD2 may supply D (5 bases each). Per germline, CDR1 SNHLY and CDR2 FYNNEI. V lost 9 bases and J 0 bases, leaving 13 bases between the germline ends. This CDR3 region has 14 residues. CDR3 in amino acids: CASVWDRSTDTQYF. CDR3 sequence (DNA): TGTGCCAGTGTTTGGGACCGTAGCACAGATACGCAGTATTTT.

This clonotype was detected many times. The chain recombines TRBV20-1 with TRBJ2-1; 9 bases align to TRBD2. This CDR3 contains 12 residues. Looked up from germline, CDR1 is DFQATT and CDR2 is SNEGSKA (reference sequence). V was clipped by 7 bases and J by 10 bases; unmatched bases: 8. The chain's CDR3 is CSVGGREWEQFF. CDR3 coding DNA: TGCAGTGTGGGCGGGAGGGAGTGGGAGCAGTTCTTC.